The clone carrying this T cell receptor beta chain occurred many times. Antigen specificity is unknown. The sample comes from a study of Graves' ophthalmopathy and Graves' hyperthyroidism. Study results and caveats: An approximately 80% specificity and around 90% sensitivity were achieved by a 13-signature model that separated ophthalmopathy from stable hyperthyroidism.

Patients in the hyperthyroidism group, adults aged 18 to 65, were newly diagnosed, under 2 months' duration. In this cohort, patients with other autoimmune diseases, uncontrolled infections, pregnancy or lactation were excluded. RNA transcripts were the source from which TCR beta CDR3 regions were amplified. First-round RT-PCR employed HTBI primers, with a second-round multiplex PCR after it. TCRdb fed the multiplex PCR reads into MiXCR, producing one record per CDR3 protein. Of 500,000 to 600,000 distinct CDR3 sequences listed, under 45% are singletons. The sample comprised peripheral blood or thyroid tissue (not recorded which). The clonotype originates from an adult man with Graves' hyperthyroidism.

The CDR3: CASSLQGAFYEQYF. The CDR3 DNA sequence: TGTGCCAGCAGCTTACAGGGGGCATTTTACGAGCAGTACTTC. The rearrangement uses TRBV7-9 and TRBJ2-7, with 8 bases that match TRBD1. This CDR3 spans 14 amino acids. Germline-derived CDR1 and CDR2 are SEHNR and FQNEAQ (reference sequence). The junction had 4 bases not matched to a gene; V was cut back by 2 bases and J by 4 bases.